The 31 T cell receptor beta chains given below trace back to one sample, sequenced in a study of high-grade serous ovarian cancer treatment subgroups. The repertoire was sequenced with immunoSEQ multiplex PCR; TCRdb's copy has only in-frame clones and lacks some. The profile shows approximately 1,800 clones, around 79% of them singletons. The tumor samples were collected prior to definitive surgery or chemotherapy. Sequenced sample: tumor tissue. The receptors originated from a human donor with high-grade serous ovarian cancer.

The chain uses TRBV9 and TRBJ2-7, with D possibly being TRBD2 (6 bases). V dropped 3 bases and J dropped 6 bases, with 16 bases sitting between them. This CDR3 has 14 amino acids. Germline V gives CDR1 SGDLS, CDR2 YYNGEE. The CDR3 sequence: CASSARDSSGEQYF. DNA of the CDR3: TGTGCCAGCAGCGCCCGGGACTCTTCGGGCGAGCAGTACTTC.

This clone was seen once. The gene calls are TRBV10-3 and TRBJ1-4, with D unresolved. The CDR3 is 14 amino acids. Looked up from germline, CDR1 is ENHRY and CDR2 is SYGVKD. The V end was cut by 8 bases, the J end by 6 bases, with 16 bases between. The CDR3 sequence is CAIRSDHADEKLFF. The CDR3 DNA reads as TGTGCCATCCGATCCGATCACGCCGATGAAAAACTGTTTTTT.

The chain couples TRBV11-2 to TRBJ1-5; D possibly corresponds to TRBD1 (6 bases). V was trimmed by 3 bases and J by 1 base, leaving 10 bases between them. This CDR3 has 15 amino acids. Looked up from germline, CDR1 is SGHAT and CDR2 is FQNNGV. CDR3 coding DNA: TGTGCCAGCAGCTTGGAGGGGGTGAGCAATCAGCCCCAGCATTTT. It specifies CASSLEGVSNQPQHF.

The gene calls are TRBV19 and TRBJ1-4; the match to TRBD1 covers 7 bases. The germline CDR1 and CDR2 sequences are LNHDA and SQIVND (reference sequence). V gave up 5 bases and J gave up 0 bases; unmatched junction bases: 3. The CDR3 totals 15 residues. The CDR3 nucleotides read TGTGCCAGTAGTTCCGGGACAGCAACTAATGAAAAACTGTTTTTT. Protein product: CASSSGTATNEKLFF.

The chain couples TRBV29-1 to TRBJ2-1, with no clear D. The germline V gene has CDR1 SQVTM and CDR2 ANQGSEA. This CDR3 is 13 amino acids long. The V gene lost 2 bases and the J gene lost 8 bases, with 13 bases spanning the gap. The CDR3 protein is CSVEMTPGDEQFF. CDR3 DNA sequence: TGCAGCGTTGAAATGACACCCGGTGATGAGCAGTTCTTC.

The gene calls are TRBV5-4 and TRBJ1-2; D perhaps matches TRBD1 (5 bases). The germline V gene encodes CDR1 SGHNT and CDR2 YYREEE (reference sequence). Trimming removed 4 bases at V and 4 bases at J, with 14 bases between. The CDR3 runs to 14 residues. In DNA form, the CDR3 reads TGTGCCAGCAGCCCGGACAACTTGGGCTATGGCTACACCTTC. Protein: CASSPDNLGYGYTF.

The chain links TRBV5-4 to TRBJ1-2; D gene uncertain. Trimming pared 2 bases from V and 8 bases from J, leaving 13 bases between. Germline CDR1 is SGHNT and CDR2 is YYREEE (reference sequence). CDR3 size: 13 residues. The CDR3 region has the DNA TGTGCCAGCAGCTTAGTCCCAGGCGAAGGCTACACCTTC. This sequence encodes CASSLVPGEGYTF.

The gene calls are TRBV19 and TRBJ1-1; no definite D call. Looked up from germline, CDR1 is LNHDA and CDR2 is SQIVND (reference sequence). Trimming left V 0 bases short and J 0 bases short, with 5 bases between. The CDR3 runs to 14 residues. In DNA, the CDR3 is TGTGCCAGTAGTATAGACGCCATGAACACTGAAGCTTTCTTT. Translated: CASSIDAMNTEAFF.

The CDR3 nucleotides read TGCGCCAGCAGCTTGGAGTACAGCCAAGAGACCCAGTACTTC. Protein: CASSLEYSQETQYF. V is TRBV5-1 and J is TRBJ2-5, with D uncertain. Germline CDR1 and CDR2: SGHRS and YFSETQ. V shed 0 bases and J shed 1 base, with 7 bases lying between them. CDR3 length equals 14 residues.

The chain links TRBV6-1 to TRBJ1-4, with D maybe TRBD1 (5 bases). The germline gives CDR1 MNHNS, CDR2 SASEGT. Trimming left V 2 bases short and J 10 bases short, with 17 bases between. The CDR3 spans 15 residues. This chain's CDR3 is CASSERQLGVGKLFF. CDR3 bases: TGTGCCAGCAGTGAAAGGCAGCTGGGGGTGGGAAAACTGTTTTTT.

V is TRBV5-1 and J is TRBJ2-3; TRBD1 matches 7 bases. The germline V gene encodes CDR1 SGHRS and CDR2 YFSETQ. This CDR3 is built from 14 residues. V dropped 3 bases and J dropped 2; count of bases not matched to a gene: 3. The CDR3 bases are TGCGCCAGCAGCTCCGGGACAGCCACAGATACGCAGTATTTT. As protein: CASSSGTATDTQYF.

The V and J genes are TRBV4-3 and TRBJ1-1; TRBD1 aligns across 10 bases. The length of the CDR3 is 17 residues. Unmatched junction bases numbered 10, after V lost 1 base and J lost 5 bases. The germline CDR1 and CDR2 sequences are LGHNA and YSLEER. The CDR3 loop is CASSQGASGQGWTEAFF. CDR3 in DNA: TGCGCCAGCAGCCAAGGGGCTTCGGGACAGGGGTGGACTGAAGCTTTCTTT.

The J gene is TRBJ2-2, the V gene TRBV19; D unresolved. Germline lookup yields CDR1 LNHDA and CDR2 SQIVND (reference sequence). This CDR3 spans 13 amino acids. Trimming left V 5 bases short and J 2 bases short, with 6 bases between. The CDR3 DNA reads TGTGCCAGTAGTCACCGAAACACCGGGGAGCTGTTTTTT. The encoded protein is CASSHRNTGELFF.

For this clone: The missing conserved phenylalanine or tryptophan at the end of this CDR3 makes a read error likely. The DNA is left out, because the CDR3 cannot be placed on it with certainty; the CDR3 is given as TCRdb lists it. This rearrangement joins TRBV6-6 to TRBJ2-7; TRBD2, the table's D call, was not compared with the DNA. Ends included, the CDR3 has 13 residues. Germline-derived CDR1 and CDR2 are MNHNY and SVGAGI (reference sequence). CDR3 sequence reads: CASSSRTSGSLGI.

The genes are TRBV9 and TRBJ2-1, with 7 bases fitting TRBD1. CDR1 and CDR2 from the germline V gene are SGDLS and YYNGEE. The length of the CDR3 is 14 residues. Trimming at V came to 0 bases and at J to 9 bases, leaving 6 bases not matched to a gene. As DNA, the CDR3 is TGTGCCAGCAGCGTAGGGGTAGGGGGCTTTGAGCAGTTCTTC. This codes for CASSVGVGGFEQFF.

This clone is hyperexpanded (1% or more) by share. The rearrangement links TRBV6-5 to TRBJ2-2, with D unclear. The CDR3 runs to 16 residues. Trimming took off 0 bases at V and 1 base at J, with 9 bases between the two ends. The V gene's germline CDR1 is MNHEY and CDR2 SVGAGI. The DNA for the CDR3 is TGTGCCAGCAGTTACTCCCCGACGGGGAACACCGGGGAGCTGTTTTTT. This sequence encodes CASSYSPTGNTGELFF.

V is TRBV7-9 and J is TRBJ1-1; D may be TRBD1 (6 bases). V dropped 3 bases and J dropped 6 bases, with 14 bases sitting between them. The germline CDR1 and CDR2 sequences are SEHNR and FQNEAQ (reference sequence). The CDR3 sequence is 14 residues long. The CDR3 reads CASSFGTPTSEAFF. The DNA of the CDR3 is TGTGCCAGCAGCTTTGGGACACCGACCTCTGAAGCTTTCTTT.

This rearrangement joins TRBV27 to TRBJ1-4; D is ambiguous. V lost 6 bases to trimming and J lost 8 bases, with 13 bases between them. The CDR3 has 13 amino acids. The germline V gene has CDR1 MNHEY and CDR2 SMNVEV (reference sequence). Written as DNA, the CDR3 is TGTGCCAGCAGGCTAGCGGGGAAGGAAAAACTGTTTTTT. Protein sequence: CASRLAGKEKLFF.

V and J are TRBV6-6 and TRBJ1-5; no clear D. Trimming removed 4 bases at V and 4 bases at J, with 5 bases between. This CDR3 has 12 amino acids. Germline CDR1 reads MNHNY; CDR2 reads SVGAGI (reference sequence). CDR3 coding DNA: TGTGCCAGCAGTTTCCTTAATCAGCCCCAGCATTTT. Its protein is CASSFLNQPQHF.

DNA of the CDR3: TGTGCCAGCAGCTCGACAGAGTATATTAACTATGGCTACACCTTC. It encodes CASSSTEYINYGYTF. The chain carries TRBV5-5 and TRBJ1-2, with D maybe TRBD1 (5 bases). Trimming cost V 3 bases and J 1 base, with 13 bases left between them. CDR1 and CDR2 (germline): SGHKS, YYEKEE (reference sequence). This CDR3 region has 15 residues. Full variable domain (remainder filled in from reference TRBV5-5 and TRBJ1-2): DAGVTQSPTHLIKTRGQQVTLRCSPISGHKSVSWYQQVLGQGPQFIFQYYEKEERGRGNFPDRFSARQFPNYSSELNVNALLLGDSALYLCASSSTEYINYGYTFGSGTRLTVV.

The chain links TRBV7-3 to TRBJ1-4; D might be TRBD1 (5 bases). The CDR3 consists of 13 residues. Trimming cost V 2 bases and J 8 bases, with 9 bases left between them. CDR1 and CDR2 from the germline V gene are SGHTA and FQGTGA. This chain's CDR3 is CASSLQGEEKLFF. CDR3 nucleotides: TGTGCCAGCAGCTTACAGGGTGAGGAAAAACTGTTTTTT.

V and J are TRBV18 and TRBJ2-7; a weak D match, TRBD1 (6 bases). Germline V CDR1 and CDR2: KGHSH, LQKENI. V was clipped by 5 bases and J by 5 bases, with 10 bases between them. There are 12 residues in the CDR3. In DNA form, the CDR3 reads TGTGCCAGCTCAAAAAACAGGGACGAGCAGTACTTC. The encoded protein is CASSKNRDEQYF. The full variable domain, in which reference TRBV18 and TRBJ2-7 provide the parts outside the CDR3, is NAGVMQNPRHLVRRRGQEARLRCSPMKGHSHVYWYRQLPEEGLKFMVYLQKENIIDESGMPKERFSAEFPKEGPSILRIQQVVRGDSAAYFCASSKNRDEQYFGPGTRLTVT.

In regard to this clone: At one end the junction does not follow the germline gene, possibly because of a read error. The CDR3 loop reads CASSLAVGASLNF. The CDR3 bases are TGTGCCAGCAGCTTAGCGGTGGGGGCTTCTCTAAACTTC. The rearrangement links TRBV7-9 to TRBJ2-7; maybe TRBD1 (6 bases). This CDR3 contains 13 residues. From germline, CDR1 is SEHNR and CDR2 FQNEAQ (reference sequence).

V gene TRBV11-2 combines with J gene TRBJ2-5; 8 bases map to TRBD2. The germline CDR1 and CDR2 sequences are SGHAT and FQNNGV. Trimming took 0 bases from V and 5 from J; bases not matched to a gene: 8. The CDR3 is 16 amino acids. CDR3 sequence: CASSLEPAGGWETQYF. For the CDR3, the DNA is TGTGCCAGCAGCTTAGAGCCGGCGGGGGGCTGGGAGACCCAGTACTTC.

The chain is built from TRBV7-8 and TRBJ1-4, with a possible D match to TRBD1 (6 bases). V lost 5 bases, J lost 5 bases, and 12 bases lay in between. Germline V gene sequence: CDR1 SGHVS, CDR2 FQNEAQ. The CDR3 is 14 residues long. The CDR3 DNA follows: TGTGCCAGCAGCCTGACAGGCTTGAATGAAAAACTGTTTTTT. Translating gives CASSLTGLNEKLFF.

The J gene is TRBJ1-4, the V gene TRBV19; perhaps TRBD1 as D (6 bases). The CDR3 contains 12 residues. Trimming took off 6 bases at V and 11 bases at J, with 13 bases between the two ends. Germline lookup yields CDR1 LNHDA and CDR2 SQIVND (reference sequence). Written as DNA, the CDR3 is TGTGCCAGTAGCGGGCGGGGGGGCAAACTGTTTTTT. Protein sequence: CASSGRGGKLFF.

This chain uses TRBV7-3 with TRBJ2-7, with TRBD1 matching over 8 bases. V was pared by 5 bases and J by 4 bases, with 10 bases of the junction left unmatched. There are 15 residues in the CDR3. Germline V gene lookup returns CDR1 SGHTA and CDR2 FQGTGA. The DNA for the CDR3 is TGTGCCAGCAGCCTAGGGACAGGCAAAAAATACGAGCAGTACTTC. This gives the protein CASSLGTGKKYEQYF.

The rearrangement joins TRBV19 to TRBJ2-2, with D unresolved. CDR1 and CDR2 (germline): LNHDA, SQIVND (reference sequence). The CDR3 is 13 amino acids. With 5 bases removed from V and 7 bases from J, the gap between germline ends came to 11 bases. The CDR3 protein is CASSVDRVGELFF. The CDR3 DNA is TGTGCCAGTAGTGTCGACCGTGTCGGGGAGCTGTTTTTT.

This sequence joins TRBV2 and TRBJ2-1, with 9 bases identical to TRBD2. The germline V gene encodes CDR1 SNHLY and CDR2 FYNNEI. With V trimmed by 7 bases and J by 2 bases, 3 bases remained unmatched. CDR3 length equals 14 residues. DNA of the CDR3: TGTGCCAGCAAGGAGCGGGGGGCCTACAATGAGCAGTTCTTC. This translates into CASKERGAYNEQFF.

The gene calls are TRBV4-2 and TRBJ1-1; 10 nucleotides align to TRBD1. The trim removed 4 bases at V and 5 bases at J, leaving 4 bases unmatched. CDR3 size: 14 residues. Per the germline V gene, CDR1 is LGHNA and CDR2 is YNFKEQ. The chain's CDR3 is CASSPGQGETEAFF. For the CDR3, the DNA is TGTGCCAGCAGCCCAGGACAGGGGGAAACTGAAGCTTTCTTT.

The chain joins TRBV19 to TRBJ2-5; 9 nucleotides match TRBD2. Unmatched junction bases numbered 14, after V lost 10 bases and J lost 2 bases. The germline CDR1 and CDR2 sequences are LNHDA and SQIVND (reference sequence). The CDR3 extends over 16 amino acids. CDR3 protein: CATRPRERGDQETQYF. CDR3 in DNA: TGTGCCACCAGGCCAAGGGAGCGGGGGGATCAAGAGACCCAGTACTTC. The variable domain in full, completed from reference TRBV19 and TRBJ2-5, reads DGGITQSPKYLFRKEGQNVTLSCEQNLNHDAMYWYRQDPGQGLRLIYYSQIVNDFQKGDIAEGYSVSREKKESFPLTVTSAQKNPTAFYLCATRPRERGDQETQYFGPGTRLLVL.